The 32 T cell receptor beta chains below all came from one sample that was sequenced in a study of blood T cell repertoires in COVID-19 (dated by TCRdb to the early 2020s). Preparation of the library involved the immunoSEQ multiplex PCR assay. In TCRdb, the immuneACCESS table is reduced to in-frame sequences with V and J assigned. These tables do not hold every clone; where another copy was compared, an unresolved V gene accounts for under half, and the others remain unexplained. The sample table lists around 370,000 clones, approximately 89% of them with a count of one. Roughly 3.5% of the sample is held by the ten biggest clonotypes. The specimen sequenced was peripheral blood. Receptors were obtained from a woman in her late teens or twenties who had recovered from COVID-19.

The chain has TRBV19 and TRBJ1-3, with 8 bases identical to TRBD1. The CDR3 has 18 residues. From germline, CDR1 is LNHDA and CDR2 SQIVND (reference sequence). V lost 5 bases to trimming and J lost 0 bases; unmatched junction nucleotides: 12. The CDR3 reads CASSPSPGQAYSGNTIYF. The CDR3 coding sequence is TGTGCCAGTAGTCCTAGTCCGGGACAGGCCTACTCTGGAAACACCATATATTTT.

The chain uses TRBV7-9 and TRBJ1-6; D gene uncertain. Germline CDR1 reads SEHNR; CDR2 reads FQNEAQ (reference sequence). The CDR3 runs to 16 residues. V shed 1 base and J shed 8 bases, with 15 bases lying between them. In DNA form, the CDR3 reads TGTGCCAGCAGCTTAGGAGGCTCCGGCCCCTATTCACCCCTCCACTTT. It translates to CASSLGGSGPYSPLHF.

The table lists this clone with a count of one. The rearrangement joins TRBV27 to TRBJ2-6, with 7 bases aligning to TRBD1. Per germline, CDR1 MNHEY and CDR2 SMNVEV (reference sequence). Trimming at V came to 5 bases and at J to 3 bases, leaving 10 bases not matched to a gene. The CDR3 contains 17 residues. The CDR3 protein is CASSRTGESYGANVLTF. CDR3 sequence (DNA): TGTGCCAGCAGTCGGACAGGCGAATCGTATGGGGCCAACGTCCTGACTTTC.

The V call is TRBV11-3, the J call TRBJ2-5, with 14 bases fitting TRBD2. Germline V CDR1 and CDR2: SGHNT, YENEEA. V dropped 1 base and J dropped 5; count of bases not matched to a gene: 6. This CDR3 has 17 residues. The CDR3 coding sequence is TGTGCCAGCAGCTTAGGCGGGACTAGCGGGAGCTGGGAGACCCAGTACTTC. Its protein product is CASSLGGTSGSWETQYF. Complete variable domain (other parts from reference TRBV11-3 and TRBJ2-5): EAGVVQSPRYKIIEKKQPVAFWCNPISGHNTLYWYLQNLGQGPELLIRYENEEAVDDSQLPKDRFSAERLKGVDSTLKIQPAELGDSAVYLCASSLGGTSGSWETQYFGPGTRLLVL.

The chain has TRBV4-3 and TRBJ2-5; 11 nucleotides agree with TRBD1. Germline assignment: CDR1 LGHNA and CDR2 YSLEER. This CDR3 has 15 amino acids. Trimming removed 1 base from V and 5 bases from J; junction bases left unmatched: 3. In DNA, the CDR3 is TGCGCCAGCAGCCAAGGGACAGGGGGCGCGGAGACCCAGTACTTC. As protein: CASSQGTGGAETQYF.

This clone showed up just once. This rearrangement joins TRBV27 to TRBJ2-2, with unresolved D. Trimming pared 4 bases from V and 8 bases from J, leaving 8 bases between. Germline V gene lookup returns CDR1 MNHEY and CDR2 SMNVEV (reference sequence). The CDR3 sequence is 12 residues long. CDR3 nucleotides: TGTGCCAGCAGTTCCCCCCCGGGGGAGCTGTTTTTT. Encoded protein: CASSSPPGELFF.

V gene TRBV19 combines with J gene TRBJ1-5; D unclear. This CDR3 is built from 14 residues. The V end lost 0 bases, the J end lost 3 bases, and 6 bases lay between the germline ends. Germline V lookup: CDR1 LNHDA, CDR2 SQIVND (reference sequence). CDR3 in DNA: TGTGCCAGTAGTATAGACAGGAACAATCAGCCCCAGCATTTT. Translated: CASSIDRNNQPQHF.

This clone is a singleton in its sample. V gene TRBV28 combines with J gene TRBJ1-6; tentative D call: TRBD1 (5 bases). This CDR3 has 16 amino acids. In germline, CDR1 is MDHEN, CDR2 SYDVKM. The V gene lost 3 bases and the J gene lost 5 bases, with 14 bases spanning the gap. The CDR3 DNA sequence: TGTGCCAGCAGTTTTCCCTCGGGGGGGGATAATTCACCCCTCCACTTT. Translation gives CASSFPSGGDNSPLHF.

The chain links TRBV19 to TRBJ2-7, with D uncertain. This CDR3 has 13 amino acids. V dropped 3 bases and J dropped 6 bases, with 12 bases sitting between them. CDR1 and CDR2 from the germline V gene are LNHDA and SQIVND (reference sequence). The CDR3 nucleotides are TGTGCCAGTAGTATGGCAACGCTTGGCGAGCAGTACGTC. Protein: CASSMATLGEQYV.

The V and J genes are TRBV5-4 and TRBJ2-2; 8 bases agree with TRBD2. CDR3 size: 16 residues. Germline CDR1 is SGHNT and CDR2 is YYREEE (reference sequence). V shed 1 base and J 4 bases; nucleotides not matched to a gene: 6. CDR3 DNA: TGTGCCAGCAGCTTGAAGCGGGAGCTTGGCACCGGGGAGCTGTTTTTT. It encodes CASSLKRELGTGELFF.

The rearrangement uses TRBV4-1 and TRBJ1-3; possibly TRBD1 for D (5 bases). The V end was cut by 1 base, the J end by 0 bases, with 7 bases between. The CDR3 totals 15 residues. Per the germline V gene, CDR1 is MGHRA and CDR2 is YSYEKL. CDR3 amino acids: CASSQGQFSGNTIYF. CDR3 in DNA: TGCGCCAGCAGCCAAGGACAGTTCTCTGGAAACACCATATATTTT.

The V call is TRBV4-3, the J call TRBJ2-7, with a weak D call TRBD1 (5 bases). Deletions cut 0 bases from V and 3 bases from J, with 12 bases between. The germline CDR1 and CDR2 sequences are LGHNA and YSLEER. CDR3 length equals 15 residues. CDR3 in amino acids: CASSQDADSHYEQYV. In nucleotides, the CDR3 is TGCGCCAGCAGCCAAGATGCCGACAGCCACTACGAGCAGTACGTC.

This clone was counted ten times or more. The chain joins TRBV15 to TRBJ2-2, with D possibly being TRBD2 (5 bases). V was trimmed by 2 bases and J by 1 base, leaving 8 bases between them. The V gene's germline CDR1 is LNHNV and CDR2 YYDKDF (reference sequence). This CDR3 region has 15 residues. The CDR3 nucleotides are TGTGCCACCAGCAGACCACTAGGGAACACCGGGGAGCTGTTTTTT. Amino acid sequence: CATSRPLGNTGELFF.

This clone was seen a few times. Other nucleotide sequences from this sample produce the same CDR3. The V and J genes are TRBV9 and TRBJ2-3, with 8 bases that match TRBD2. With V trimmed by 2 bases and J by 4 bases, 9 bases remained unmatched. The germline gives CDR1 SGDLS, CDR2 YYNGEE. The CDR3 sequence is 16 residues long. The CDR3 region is CASSVPLAGGPDTQYF. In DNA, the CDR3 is TGTGCCAGCAGCGTCCCCCTAGCGGGTGGTCCAGATACGCAGTATTTT.

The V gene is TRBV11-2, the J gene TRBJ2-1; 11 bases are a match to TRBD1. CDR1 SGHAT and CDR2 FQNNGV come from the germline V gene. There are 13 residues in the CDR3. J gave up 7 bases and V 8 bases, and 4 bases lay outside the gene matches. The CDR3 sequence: CASGDRGGNEQFF. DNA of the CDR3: TGTGCCAGCGGGGACAGGGGGGGTAATGAGCAGTTCTTC.

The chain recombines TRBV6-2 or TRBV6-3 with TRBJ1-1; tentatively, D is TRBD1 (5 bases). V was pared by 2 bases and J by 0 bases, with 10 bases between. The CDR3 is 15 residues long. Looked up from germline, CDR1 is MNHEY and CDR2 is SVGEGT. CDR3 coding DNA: TGTGCCAGCAGTTACGGGGCGCTCATGAACACTGAAGCTTTCTTT. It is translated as CASSYGALMNTEAFF.

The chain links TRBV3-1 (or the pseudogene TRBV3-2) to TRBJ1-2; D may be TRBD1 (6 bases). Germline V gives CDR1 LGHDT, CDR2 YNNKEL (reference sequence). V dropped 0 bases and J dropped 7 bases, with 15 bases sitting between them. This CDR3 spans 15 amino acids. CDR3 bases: TGTGCCAGCAGCCAAGATCTGCGGACAGCCGGTGGCTACACCTTC. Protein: CASSQDLRTAGGYTF.

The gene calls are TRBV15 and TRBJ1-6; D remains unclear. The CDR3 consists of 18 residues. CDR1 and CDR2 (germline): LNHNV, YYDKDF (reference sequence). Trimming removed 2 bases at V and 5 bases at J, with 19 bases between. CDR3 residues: CATSRFTGRGGNNSPLHF. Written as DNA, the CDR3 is TGTGCCACCAGCAGATTCACGGGCCGAGGAGGAAATAATTCACCCCTCCACTTT.

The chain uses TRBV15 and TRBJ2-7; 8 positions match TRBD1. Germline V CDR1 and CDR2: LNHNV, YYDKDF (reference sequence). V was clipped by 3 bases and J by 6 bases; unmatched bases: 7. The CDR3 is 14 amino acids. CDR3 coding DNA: TGTGCCACCAGCAGGGGCAACAGGGGGAGCGAGCAGTACGTC. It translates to CATSRGNRGSEQYV.

CDR3 region: CASSLEGLPSGNEQFF. In nucleotides, the CDR3 is TGCGCCAGCAGCTTGGAGGGACTACCTTCTGGGAATGAGCAGTTCTTC. The chain carries TRBV5-1 and TRBJ2-1; 7 bases are a match to TRBD2. Trimming removed 0 bases from V and 7 bases from J; junction bases left unmatched: 10. Germline V lookup: CDR1 SGHRS, CDR2 YFSETQ. CDR3 length: 16 amino acids.

The DNA for the CDR3 is TGTGCCAGCAGCCGCACAGGGGCGGATGAGCAGTTCTTC. This sequence encodes CASSRTGADEQFF. The V and J genes are TRBV5-4 and TRBJ2-1; TRBD1 agrees at 7 bases. CDR3 length: 13 amino acids. Trimming at V came to 4 bases and at J to 8 bases, leaving 6 bases not matched to a gene. CDR1 and CDR2 (germline): SGHNT, YYREEE (reference sequence).

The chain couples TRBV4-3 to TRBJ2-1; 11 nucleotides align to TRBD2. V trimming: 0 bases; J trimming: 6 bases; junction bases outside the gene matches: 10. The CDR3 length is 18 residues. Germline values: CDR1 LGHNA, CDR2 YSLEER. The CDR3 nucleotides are TGCGCCAGCAGCCAAGATAGAGTAGCGGGAGGGAACACCAATGAGCAGTTCTTC. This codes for CASSQDRVAGGNTNEQFF.

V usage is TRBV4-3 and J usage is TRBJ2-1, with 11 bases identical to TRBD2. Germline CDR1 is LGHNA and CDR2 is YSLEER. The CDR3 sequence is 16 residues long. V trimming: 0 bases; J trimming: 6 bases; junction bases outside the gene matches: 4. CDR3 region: CASSQELAGVFNEQFF. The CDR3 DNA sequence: TGCGCCAGCAGCCAAGAACTAGCGGGAGTCTTCAATGAGCAGTTCTTC.

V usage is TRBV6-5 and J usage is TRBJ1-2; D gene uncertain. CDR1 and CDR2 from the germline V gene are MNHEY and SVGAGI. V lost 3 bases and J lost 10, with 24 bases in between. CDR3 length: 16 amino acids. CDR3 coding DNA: TGTGCCAGCAGTTATTTTCCTAGTAACTCCTATGATGTCTACACCTTC. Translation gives CASSYFPSNSYDVYTF.

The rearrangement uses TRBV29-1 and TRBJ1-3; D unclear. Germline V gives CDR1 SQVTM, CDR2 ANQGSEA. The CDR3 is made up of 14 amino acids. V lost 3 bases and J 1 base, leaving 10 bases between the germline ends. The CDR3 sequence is CSVDPGSSGNTIYF. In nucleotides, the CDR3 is TGCAGCGTTGATCCCGGGTCTTCTGGAAACACCATATATTTT.

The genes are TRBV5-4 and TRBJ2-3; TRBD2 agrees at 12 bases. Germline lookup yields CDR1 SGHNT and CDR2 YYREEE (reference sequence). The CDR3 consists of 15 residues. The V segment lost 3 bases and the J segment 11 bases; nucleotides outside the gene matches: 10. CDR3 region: CASSSASGRARMQYF. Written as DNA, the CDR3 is TGTGCCAGCAGCTCCGCTAGCGGGAGGGCCAGGATGCAGTATTTT.

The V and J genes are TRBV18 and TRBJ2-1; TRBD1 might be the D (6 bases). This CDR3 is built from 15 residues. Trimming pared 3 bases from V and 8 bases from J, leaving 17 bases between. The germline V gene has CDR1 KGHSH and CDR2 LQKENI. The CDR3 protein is CASSPPGHPPDEQFF. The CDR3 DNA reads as TGTGCCAGCTCACCTCCGGGACACCCGCCGGATGAGCAGTTCTTC.

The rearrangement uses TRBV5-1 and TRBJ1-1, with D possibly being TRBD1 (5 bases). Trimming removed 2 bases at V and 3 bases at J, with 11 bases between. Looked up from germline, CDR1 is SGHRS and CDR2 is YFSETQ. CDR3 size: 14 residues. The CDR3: CASSLIRGDTEAFF. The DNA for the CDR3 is TGCGCCAGCAGCTTAATTCGGGGGGACACTGAAGCTTTCTTT.

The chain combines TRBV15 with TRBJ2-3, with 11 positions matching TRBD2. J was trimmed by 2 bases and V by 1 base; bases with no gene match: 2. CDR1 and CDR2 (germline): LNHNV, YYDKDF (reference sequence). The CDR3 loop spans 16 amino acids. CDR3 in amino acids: CATSRGLAGITDTQYF. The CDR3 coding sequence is TGTGCCACCAGCAGAGGACTAGCGGGGATCACAGATACGCAGTATTTT.

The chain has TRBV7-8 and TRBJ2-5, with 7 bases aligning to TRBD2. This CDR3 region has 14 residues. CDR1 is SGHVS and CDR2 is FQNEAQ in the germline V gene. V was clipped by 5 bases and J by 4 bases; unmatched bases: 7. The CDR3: CASSPRTSGETQYF. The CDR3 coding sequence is TGTGCCAGCAGCCCCAGGACTAGTGGAGAGACCCAGTACTTC. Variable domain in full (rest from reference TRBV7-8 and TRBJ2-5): GAGVSQSPRYKVAKRGQDVALRCDPISGHVSLFWYQQALGQGPEFLTYFQNEAQLDKSGLPSDRFFAERPEGSVSTLKIQRTQQEDSAVYLCASSPRTSGETQYFGPGTRLLVL.

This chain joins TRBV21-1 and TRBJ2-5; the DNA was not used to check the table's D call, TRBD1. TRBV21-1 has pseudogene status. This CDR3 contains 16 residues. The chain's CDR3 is CASSKAASRGKETQYF. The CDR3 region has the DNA TGTGCCAGCAGCAAAGCAGCGAGCAGGGGAAAAGAGACCCAGTACTTC.

CDR3 bases: TGTGCCAGCAGTTACATCAGGCAGGCTCAAGAGACCCAGTACTTC. Protein: CASSYIRQAQETQYF. The chain has TRBV6-2 or TRBV6-3 and TRBJ2-5; D remains ambiguous. The V and J ends lost 2 bases and 2 bases respectively, with 12 bases between them. This CDR3 spans 15 amino acids. The V gene's germline CDR1 is MNHEY and CDR2 SVGEGT.